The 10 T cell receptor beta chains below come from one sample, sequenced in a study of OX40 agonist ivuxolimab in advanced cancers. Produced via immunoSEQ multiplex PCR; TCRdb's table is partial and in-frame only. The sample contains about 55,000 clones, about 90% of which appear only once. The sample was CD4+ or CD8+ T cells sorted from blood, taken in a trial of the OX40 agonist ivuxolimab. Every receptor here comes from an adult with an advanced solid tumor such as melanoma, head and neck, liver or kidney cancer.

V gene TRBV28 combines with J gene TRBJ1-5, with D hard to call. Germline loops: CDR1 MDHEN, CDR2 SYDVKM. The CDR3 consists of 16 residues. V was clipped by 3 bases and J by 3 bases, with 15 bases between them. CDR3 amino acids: CASSFQSLSFNQPQHF. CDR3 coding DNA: TGTGCCAGCAGTTTCCAGTCCCTTTCTTTCAATCAGCCCCAGCATTTT.

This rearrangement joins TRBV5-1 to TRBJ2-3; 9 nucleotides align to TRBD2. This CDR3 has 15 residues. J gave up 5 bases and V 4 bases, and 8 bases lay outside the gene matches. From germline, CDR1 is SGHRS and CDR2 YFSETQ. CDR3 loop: CASSRSGRFGDTQYF. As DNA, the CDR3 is TGCGCCAGCAGCCGTAGCGGGAGATTTGGAGATACGCAGTATTTT. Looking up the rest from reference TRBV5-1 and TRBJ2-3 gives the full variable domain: KAGVTQTPRYLIKTRGQQVTLSCSPISGHRSVSWYQQTPGQGLQFLFEYFSETQRNKGNFPGRFSGRQFSNSRSEMNVSTLELGDSALYLCASSRSGRFGDTQYFGPGTRLTVL.

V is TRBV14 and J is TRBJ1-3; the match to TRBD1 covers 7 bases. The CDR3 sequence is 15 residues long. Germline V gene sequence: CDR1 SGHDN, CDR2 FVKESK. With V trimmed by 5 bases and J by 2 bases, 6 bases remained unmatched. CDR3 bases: TGTGCCAGCAGCGGCCAGGGGGGGCCTGGAAACACCATATATTTT. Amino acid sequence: CASSGQGGPGNTIYF.

CDR3 sequence reads: CATGEHNPGLATGELFF. DNA for the CDR3: TGTGCCACCGGGGAACATAATCCGGGGCTCGCTACCGGGGAGCTGTTTTTT. The chain couples TRBV2 to TRBJ2-2; either TRBD1 or TRBD2 may supply D (5 bases each). Germline values: CDR1 SNHLY, CDR2 FYNNEI. This CDR3 has 17 residues. Trimming took off 10 bases at V and 5 bases at J, with 26 bases between the two ends.

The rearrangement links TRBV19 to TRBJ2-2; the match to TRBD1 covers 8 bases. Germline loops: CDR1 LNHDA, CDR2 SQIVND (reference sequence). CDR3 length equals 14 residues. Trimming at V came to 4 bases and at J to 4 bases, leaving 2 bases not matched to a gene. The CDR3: CASSKDRGTGELFF. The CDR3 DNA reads TGTGCCAGTAGTAAAGACAGGGGCACCGGGGAGCTGTTTTTT.

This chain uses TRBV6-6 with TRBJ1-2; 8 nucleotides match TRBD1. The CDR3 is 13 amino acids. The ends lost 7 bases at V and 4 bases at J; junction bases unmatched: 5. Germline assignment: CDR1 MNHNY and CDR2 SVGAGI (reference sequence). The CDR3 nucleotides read TGTGCCAGCAATACAGGACAGGGCTATGGCTACACCTTC. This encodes CASNTGQGYGYTF.

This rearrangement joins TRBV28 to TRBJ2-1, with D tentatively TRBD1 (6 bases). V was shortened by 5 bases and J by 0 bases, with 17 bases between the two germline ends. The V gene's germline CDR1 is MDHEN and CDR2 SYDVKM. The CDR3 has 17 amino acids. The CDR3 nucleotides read TGTGCCAGCAGTACCTCCCGGACAGAGTTCTCCTACAATGAGCAGTTCTTC. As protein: CASSTSRTEFSYNEQFF.

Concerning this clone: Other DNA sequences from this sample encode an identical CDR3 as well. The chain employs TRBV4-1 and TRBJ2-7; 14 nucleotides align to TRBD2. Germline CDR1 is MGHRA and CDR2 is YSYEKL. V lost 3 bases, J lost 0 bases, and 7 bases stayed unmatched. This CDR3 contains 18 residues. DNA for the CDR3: TGCGCCAGCAGCCAGGGACTAGCGGGAGCCTTGAGCTCCTACGAGCAGTACTTC. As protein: CASSQGLAGALSSYEQYF.

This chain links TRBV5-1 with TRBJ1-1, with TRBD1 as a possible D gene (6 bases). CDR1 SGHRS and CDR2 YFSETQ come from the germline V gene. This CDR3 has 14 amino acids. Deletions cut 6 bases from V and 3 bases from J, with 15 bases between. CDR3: CASTSDRGDTEAFF. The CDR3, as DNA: TGCGCCAGCACCTCGGACAGAGGGGACACTGAAGCTTTCTTT.

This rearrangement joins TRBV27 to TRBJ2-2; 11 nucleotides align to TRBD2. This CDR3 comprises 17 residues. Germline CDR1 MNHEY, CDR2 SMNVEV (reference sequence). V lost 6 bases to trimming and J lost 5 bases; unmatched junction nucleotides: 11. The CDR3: CASRANSGRAGTGELFF. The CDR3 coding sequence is TGTGCCAGCAGGGCTAATAGCGGGAGGGCTGGGACCGGGGAGCTGTTTTTT.